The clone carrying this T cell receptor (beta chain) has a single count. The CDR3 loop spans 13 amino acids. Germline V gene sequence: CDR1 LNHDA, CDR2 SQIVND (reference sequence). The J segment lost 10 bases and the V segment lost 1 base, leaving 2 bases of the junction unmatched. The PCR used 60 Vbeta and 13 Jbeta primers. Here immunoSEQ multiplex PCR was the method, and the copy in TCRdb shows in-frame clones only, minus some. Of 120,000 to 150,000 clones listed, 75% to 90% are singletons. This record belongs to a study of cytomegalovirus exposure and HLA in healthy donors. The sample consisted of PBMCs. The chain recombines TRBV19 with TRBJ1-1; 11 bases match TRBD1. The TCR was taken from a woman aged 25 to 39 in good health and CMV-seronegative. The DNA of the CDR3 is TGTGCCAGTAGTATAGGGGACAGGGGGAGAGCTTTCTTT. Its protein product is CASSIGDRGRAFF.